The clone carrying this T cell receptor (beta chain) appeared a few times. The antigen remains undetermined. The data stem from a study of T-cell memory formation after mild COVID-19. About the study: TCR clusters were largely donor specific.

MiXCR, run by TCRdb on the 5' RACE reads, gives a single entry per CDR3 protein. The data contain 400,000 or so distinct CDR3 sequences, around 18% of them singletons. Overall study results and limits: Still unconfirmed is whether the second-wave clones peaking on day 37 recognized SARS-CoV-2.

V lost 11 bases and J lost 2, with 15 bases in between. The CDR3 extends over 14 amino acids. Germline loops: CDR1 MGHRA, CDR2 YSYEKL. Sequenced input: PBMCs or a T cell subset sorted from them (not recorded which). This chain joins TRBV4-1 and TRBJ2-2; no definite D call. This TCR came from an adult woman who had mild COVID-19 (a few samples of this study predate the infection). Cell type and time point are not known. This chain's CDR3 is CAGARAPNTGELFF. In DNA, the CDR3 is TGCGCCGGAGCTAGGGCTCCCAACACCGGGGAGCTGTTTTTT.